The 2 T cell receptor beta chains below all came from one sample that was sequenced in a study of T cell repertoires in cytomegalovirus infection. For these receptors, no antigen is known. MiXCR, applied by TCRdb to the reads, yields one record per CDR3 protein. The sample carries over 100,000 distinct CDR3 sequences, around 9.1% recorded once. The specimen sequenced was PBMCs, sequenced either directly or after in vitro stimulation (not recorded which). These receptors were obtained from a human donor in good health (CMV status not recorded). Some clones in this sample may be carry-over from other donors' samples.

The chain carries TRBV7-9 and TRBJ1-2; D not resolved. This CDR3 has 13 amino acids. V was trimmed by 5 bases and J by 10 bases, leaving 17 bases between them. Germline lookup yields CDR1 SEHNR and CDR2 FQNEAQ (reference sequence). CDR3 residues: CASSPGTPNAYTF. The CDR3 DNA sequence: TGTGCCAGCAGCCCCGGAACCCCCAACGCCTACACCTTC.

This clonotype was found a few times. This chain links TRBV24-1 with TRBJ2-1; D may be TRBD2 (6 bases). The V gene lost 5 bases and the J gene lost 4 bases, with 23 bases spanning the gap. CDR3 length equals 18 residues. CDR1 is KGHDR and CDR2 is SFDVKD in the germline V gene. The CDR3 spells CATSGTARESSSYNEQFF. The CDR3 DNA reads TGTGCCACCAGTGGGACCGCACGGGAGTCTTCGAGTTACAATGAGCAGTTCTTC.